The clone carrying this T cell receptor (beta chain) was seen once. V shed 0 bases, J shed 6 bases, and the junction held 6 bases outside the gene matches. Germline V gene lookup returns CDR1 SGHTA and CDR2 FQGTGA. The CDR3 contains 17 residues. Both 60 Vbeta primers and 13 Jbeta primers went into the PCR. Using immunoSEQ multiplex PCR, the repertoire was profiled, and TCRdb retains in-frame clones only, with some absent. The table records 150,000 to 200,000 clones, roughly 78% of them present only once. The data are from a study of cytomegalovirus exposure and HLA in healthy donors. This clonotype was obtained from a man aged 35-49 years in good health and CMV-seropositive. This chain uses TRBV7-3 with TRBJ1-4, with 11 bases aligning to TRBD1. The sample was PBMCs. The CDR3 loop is CASSLTGPGQGDEKLFF. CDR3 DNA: TGTGCCAGCAGCTTAACGGGGCCGGGACAGGGGGATGAAAAACTGTTTTTT.